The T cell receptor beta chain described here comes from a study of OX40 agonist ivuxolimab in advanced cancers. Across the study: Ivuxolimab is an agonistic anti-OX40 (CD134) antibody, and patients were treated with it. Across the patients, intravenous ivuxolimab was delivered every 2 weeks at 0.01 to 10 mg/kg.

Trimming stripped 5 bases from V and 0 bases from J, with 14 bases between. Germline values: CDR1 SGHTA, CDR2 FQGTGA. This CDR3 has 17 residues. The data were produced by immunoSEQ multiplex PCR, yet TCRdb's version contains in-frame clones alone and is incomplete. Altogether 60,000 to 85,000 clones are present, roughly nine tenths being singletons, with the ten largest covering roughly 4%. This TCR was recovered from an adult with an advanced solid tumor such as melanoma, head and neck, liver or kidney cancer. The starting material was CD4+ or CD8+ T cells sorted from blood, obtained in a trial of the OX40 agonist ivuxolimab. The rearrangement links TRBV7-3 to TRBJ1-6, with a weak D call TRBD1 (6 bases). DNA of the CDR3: TGTGCCAGCAGCCCCAGGGGCCCGAGCTCCTATAATTCACCCCTCCACTTT. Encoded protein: CASSPRGPSSYNSPLHF.